This TCR beta chain comes out of a study of neoadjuvant anti-PD-1 for oral cavity cancer. Patients were newly diagnosed with stage II-IVA oral cavity squamous cell carcinoma without prior systemic or radiation treatment. Blood libraries mostly used 400 to 500 ng genomic DNA, six replicates each. Produced via immunoSEQ multiplex PCR; TCRdb's table is partial and in-frame only. The table has 11,000 to 15,000 clones, 55% to 65% seen once. The germline V gene has CDR1 SGHRS and CDR2 YFSETQ. V was pared by 3 bases and J by 3 bases, with 5 bases of the junction left unmatched. The CDR3 is 15 residues long. The sequence derives from a person between 40 and 80 years old with oral cavity squamous cell carcinoma. This sequence joins TRBV5-1 and TRBJ2-3, with 9 bases aligning to TRBD1. The source was PBMCs, collected before nivolumab (anti-PD-1) treatment. CDR3 sequence (DNA): TGCGCCAGCAGCTGGTGGACAGGGGTGACAGATACGCAGTATTTT. Translation gives CASSWWTGVTDTQYF.